Given below is one T cell receptor beta chain in context. These data originate in a study of shared clonotypes between healthy human individuals. Assay used: immunoSEQ multiplex PCR; TCRdb lists only in-frame clones, some missing. The sample has some 2.4 million clones, approximately 93% seen once. The specimen was naive CD4+ T cells from PBMCs. Stated subset: CD45RA+ positively selected. The sequence came from a man between 18 and 35 years old in good health. Some clones in this sample may be carry-over from other donors' samples.

CDR3 loop: CASSLGGRGQSGANVLTF. CDR3 DNA: TGTGCCAGCAGCTTGGGCGGCAGGGGGCAATCTGGGGCCAACGTCCTGACTTTC. This chain uses TRBV5-5 with TRBJ2-6, with 8 bases lining up with TRBD1. Germline loops: CDR1 SGHKS, CDR2 YYEKEE (reference sequence). CDR3 length equals 18 residues. J lost 1 base, V lost 0 bases, and 6 bases had no gene match.